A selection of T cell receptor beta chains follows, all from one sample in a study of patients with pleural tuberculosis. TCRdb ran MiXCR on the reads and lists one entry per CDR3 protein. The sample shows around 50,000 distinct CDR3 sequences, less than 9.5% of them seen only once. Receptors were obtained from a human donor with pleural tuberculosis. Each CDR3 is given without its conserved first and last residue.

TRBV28	ASSLQTSGQETQY
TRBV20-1	SARDASGGSNEQF
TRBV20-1	SARTRGRSIQY
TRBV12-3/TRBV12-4	ASHRGSRQF
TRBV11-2	ASSPGTGYGYT
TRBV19	ASSYRDRGNQPQH
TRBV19	ASSMQRGGNTIY
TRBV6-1	ASSETEQYNSPLH
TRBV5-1	ASSPKYGTGAYNEQF
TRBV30	AWGRYYEQY
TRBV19	ATSLAGGSNEQF
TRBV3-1	ASSQDTGNYGYT
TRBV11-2	ASSLDWKTDTQY
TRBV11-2	ASSKDRRYNEQF
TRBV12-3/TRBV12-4	ASSPTGNQPQH
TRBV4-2	ASSRGSSVDTQY
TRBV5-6	ASSRGQVYT
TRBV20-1	SARDQALAGLSGELF
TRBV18	ASSPQDRNEQY
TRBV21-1	ASSPRDRGSGNTIY
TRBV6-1	ASTYLGETQY
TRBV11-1	AYAGTGGTDTQY
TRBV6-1	ASAGQRNQPQH
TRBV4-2	ASSPRQGRNSPLH
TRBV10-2	ASRGQETQY
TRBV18	ASSPGRNRDTEAF
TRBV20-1	SVRTSGATYNEQF
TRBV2	ASKEGAYNEQF
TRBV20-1	SARDGSRRTQY
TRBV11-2	ASSPNGQGSDTQY
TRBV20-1	SARARDHNSPLH
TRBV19	ASSTLYISYGYT
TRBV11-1	ASSPRTVDGYT
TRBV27	ASKNGAYSNQPQH
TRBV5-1	ASSLMTGSSYNEQF
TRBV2	ASRAGTGAGNTIY
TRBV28	ASSFRDYEQY
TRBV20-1	SAFGLAAAETQY
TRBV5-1	ASSELGQLNSPLH
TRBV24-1	ATYRPDKLNTEAF
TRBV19	ASSIDPRQETQY
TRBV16	ASSQVGQQNTEAF
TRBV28	ASSLRLAGALWGTQY
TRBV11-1	ASSLGTHQETQY
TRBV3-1	ASSQLDQPQH
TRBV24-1	ATSVGSVQY
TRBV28	ASSSRTGGFHQPQH
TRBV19	ASSIGPGRDTGELF
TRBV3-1	ASSQVTHEQY
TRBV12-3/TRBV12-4	ASLPYGQGAHQPQH
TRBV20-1	SARGGQGARYT
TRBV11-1	ASSLAPMVLAPYNEQF